Following are 15 T cell receptor beta chains from one sample sequenced in a study of beta chain features in type 1 diabetes. Findings and caveats of the study: Among patients with Type 1 diabetes, TCRB CDR3s were moderately but significantly shorter in every one of the four CD4+ subsets.

Sequencing targeted expressed TCRB transcripts, as all isolated RNA had been reverse transcribed. Libraries were prepared by immunoSEQ multiplex PCR; TCRdb keeps only in-frame clonotypes and omits some of them. This sample has 630,000 or so clones; roughly an eighth occur once, and the top ten carry 0.03% to 0.04%. What these receptors recognize is not known. Material for sequencing was naive CD4+ T cells from blood. The receptors derive from a man between 18 and 29 years old with type 1 diabetes.

This sequence joins TRBV11-2 and TRBJ2-1; D is tentatively TRBD1 or TRBD2 (6 bases each). The CDR3 is made up of 14 amino acids. Trimming shortened V by 6 bases and J by 9 bases, and 18 bases separated the two germline ends. Looked up from germline, CDR1 is SGHAT and CDR2 is FQNNGV. In nucleotides, the CDR3 is TGTGCCAGCAGTCTGCTCTGGGGGGCAGGTGAGCAGTTCTTC. This codes for CASSLLWGAGEQFF.

The chain couples TRBV5-4 to TRBJ2-1; a possible D gene is TRBD1 (5 bases). Trimming removed 1 base from V and 7 bases from J, with 18 bases in between. Per the germline V gene, CDR1 is SGHNT and CDR2 is YYREEE (reference sequence). This CDR3 has 16 residues. The CDR3 DNA follows: TGTGCCAGCAGCTTGAGCCCGACAGAAATTAGAAATGAGCAGTTCTTC. Its protein is CASSLSPTEIRNEQFF.

The chain has TRBV30 and TRBJ2-3; TRBD2 is a possible D gene (6 bases). Trimming cost V 0 bases and J 0 bases, with 10 bases left between them. The germline gives CDR1 GTSNPN, CDR2 SVGIG (reference sequence). The CDR3 has 15 amino acids. CDR3 bases: TGTGCCTGGAGTGTAGGTAGCGGTAGCACAGATACGCAGTATTTT. This codes for CAWSVGSGSTDTQYF.

The V call is TRBV5-1, the J call TRBJ2-1, with D maybe TRBD2 (5 bases). The CDR3 runs to 15 residues. The germline V and J ends were trimmed by 3 bases and 0 bases, with 10 bases remaining between them. Germline CDR1 and CDR2: SGHRS and YFSETQ. DNA of the CDR3: TGCGCCAGCAGCTCGAGCGGACTCTCCTACAATGAGCAGTTCTTC. Protein: CASSSSGLSYNEQFF.

This clone was recorded a few times. V gene TRBV10-3 combines with J gene TRBJ2-3, with TRBD2 matching 10 bases. This CDR3 is built from 14 residues. Germline assignment: CDR1 ENHRY and CDR2 SYGVKD. Germline trimming cut 7 bases from V and 5 bases from J; bases unmatched to any gene: 6. The CDR3 protein is CAIKGTSAVDTQYF. DNA of the CDR3: TGTGCCATCAAAGGGACTAGCGCGGTAGATACGCAGTATTTT.

The rearrangement links TRBV10-3 to TRBJ1-1; TRBD1 might be the D (5 bases). The V gene lost 3 bases and the J gene lost 1 base, with 9 bases spanning the gap. Germline CDR1 reads ENHRY; CDR2 reads SYGVKD. The CDR3 runs 14 residues. CDR3 sequence (DNA): TGTGCCATCAGTGAACGCGACAGGAACACTGAAGCTTTCTTT. Translated, it gives CAISERDRNTEAFF.

V usage is TRBV11-2 and J usage is TRBJ2-1; D not resolved. Germline lookup yields CDR1 SGHAT and CDR2 FQNNGV. The germline V and J ends were trimmed by 7 bases and 1 base, with 14 bases remaining between them. The CDR3 has 15 amino acids. CDR3: CASKRRAQSYNEQFF. In DNA, the CDR3 is TGTGCCAGCAAACGTCGAGCTCAGTCCTACAATGAGCAGTTCTTC.

This clone was found a few times. The V and J genes are TRBV19 and TRBJ1-1; TRBD1 aligns across 7 bases. There are 16 residues in the CDR3. Germline values: CDR1 LNHDA, CDR2 SQIVND (reference sequence). The V segment lost 3 bases and the J segment 1 base; nucleotides outside the gene matches: 8. The CDR3 sequence is CASSMVGGAENTEAFF. The CDR3 nucleotides read TGTGCCAGTAGTATGGTAGGGGGCGCCGAGAACACTGAAGCTTTCTTT.

The rearrangement uses TRBV11-2 and TRBJ2-2, with D maybe TRBD1 (5 bases). Germline CDR1 SGHAT, CDR2 FQNNGV. V lost 6 bases and J 2 bases, leaving 19 bases between the germline ends. This CDR3 contains 17 residues. The CDR3 sequence: CASRSVRGYLNTGELFF. CDR3 nucleotide sequence: TGTGCCAGCAGATCAGTAAGGGGCTATCTAAACACCGGGGAGCTGTTTTTT. Full variable domain (missing parts from reference TRBV11-2 and TRBJ2-2): EAGVAQSPRYKIIEKRQSVAFWCNPISGHATLYWYQQILGQGPKLLIQFQNNGVVDDSQLPKDRFSAERLKGVDSTLKIQPAKLEDSAVYLCASRSVRGYLNTGELFFGEGSRLTVL.

The V gene is TRBV30, the J gene TRBJ2-7; D not certain. The length of the CDR3 is 12 residues. V lost 2 bases and J lost 9, with 14 bases in between. The germline V gene has CDR1 GTSNPN and CDR2 SVGIG (reference sequence). CDR3 DNA: TGTGCCTGGAGTACCGATCCCGGCGGGCAGTACTTC. Its protein product is CAWSTDPGGQYF.

V and J are TRBV29-1 and TRBJ2-3, with TRBD2 identical over 11 bases. Per the germline V gene, CDR1 is SQVTM and CDR2 is ANQGSEA. The CDR3 is 12 residues long. With 6 bases clipped from V and 4 bases from J, the junction kept 0 bases outside the gene matches. DNA of the CDR3: TGCAGCGTGGGACTAGCGGCAGATACGCAGTATTTT. This codes for CSVGLAADTQYF.

Concerning this clone: The identical CDR3 is also encoded by other nucleotide sequences in the sample. This rearrangement joins TRBV28 to TRBJ2-2; D is ambiguous. V dropped 2 bases and J dropped 6 bases, with 7 bases sitting between them. The CDR3 is made up of 13 amino acids. Germline V gives CDR1 MDHEN, CDR2 SYDVKM. The CDR3 DNA follows: TGTGCCAGCAGTTTACTGGCTCCCGGGGAGCTGTTTTTT. It codes for CASSLLAPGELFF. Full variable domain (remainder filled in from reference TRBV28 and TRBJ2-2): DVKVTQSSRYLVKRTGEKVFLECVQDMDHENMFWYRQDPGLGLRLIYFSYDVKMKEKGDIPEGYSVSREKKERFSLILESASTNQTSMYLCASSLLAPGELFFGEGSRLTVL.

The chain recombines TRBV18 with TRBJ1-5; 9 nucleotides align to TRBD1. Germline V gene sequence: CDR1 KGHSH, CDR2 LQKENI. The CDR3 length is 15 residues. With V trimmed by 6 bases and J by 6 bases, 9 bases remained unmatched. The CDR3: CASSPGQGGTQPQHF. The CDR3 nucleotides read TGTGCCAGCTCGCCGGGACAGGGAGGGACTCAGCCCCAGCATTTT.

In its sample, this clone was seen a few times. This chain links TRBV18 with TRBJ1-6, with D perhaps matching TRBD1 (6 bases). V was pared by 2 bases and J by 8 bases, with 10 bases between. This CDR3 region has 14 residues. The germline V gene has CDR1 KGHSH and CDR2 LQKENI. The CDR3 DNA reads TGTGCCAGCTCACCAGCGGCAGGGGATTCACCCCTCCACTTT. Translated: CASSPAAGDSPLHF. Combining the CDR3 with reference TRBV18 and TRBJ1-6 gives the whole variable domain NAGVMQNPRHLVRRRGQEARLRCSPMKGHSHVYWYRQLPEEGLKFMVYLQKENIIDESGMPKERFSAEFPKEGPSILRIQQVVRGDSAAYFCASSPAAGDSPLHFGNGTRLTVT.

The V gene is TRBV18, the J gene TRBJ2-1; no definite D call. CDR3 size: 14 residues. Germline values: CDR1 KGHSH, CDR2 LQKENI. V was trimmed by 3 bases and J by 7 bases, leaving 13 bases between them. In nucleotides, the CDR3 is TGTGCCAGCTCACCGGCAGGCCCGAGGAATGAGCAGTTCTTC. This gives the protein CASSPAGPRNEQFF.